These 17 T cell receptor beta chains were sequenced from one sample in a study of a mutant IDH1 vaccine in newly diagnosed glioma. TCRdb's table, derived via immunoSEQ multiplex PCR, lists solely in-frame clones and lacks some. This repertoire shows around 31,000 clones, around 90% found once; its top ten account for around 20%. Sample time point: week 11, during vaccination. With topical imiquimod, each dose of the vaccine consisted of 300 ug of mutant IDH1 20-mer peptide. These receptors are not linked to any known antigen. This sample comprised PBMCs, obtained from a glioma patient whose treatment included an IDH1 peptide vaccine. These receptors came from a man younger than 35 with glioma.

This clone was seen just once. The chain has TRBV6-5 and TRBJ1-1; 7 bases align to TRBD1. With V trimmed by 8 bases and J by 0 bases, 9 bases remained unmatched. Germline CDR1 MNHEY, CDR2 SVGAGI. The CDR3 has 15 residues. The CDR3 loop is CASGGRGQLNTEAFF. The CDR3 nucleotides are TGTGCCAGCGGGGGAAGGGGACAGTTGAACACTGAAGCTTTCTTT.

The chain links TRBV2 to TRBJ2-4; D may be TRBD2 (5 bases). CDR3 length: 13 residues. Trimming took 4 bases from V and 2 from J, leaving 6 bases between them. Germline V lookup: CDR1 SNHLY, CDR2 FYNNEI. The CDR3 DNA reads TGTGCCAGCAGTGGAGGGCCCAAAAACATTCAGTACTTC. This encodes CASSGGPKNIQYF. Variable domain in full (rest from reference TRBV2 and TRBJ2-4): EPEVTQTPSHQVTQMGQEVILRCVPISNHLYFYWYRQILGQKVEFLVSFYNNEISEKSEIFDDQFSVERPDGSNFTLKIRSTKLEDSAMYFCASSGGPKNIQYFGAGTRLSVL.

CDR3 sequence reads: CASSFEGSSYNEQFF. The CDR3 coding sequence is TGCGCCAGCAGCTTTGAGGGATCCTCCTACAATGAGCAGTTCTTC. V gene TRBV5-1 combines with J gene TRBJ2-1, with D perhaps matching TRBD2 (5 bases). Germline CDR1 SGHRS, CDR2 YFSETQ. The V gene lost 2 bases and the J gene lost 0 bases, with 9 bases spanning the gap. This CDR3 has 15 residues.

V and J are TRBV29-1 and TRBJ1-2; 7 nucleotides agree with TRBD1. CDR1 SQVTM and CDR2 ANQGSEA come from the germline V gene. This CDR3 has 14 amino acids. The junction had 11 bases not matched to a gene; V was cut back by 2 bases and J by 8 bases. CDR3 nucleotides: TGCAGCGTTGAAAGGCAGGGGGAGATTGACGGCTACACCTTC. Amino acids: CSVERQGEIDGYTF.

The rearrangement joins TRBV18 to TRBJ1-2; D is perhaps TRBD1 (5 bases). The CDR3 contains 13 residues. The V end lost 4 bases, the J end lost 8 bases, and 14 bases lay between the germline ends. Per germline, CDR1 KGHSH and CDR2 LQKENI. The CDR3 loop is CASSLDRLRGYTF. The CDR3 DNA is TGTGCCAGCTCACTCGACAGATTGAGAGGCTACACCTTC.

The chain is built from TRBV5-1 and TRBJ2-6; the match to TRBD1 covers 7 bases. This CDR3 has 16 residues. J was trimmed by 2 bases and V by 1 base; bases with no gene match: 3. CDR1 is SGHRS and CDR2 is YFSETQ in the germline V gene. The CDR3 loop reads CASSLRQGTGANVLTF. CDR3 coding DNA: TGCGCCAGCAGCTTGAGACAGGGAACTGGGGCCAACGTCCTGACTTTC.

The chain couples TRBV5-4 to TRBJ2-7, with 14 bases identical to TRBD2. Looked up from germline, CDR1 is SGHNT and CDR2 is YYREEE (reference sequence). The ends lost 0 bases at V and 5 bases at J; junction bases unmatched: 10. This CDR3 region has 18 residues. CDR3 loop: CASSLARGLAGGLDEQYF. The CDR3 coding sequence is TGTGCCAGCAGCTTGGCGAGAGGACTAGCGGGAGGCCTAGACGAGCAGTACTTC.

The CDR3 reads CASSPGGAKNIQYF. CDR3 bases: TGTGCCAGCAGCCCAGGGGGGGCCAAAAACATTCAGTACTTC. V is TRBV5-5 and J is TRBJ2-4; D may be TRBD1 (7 bases). The CDR3 has 14 amino acids. The V end lost 4 bases, the J end lost 1 base, and 9 bases lay between the germline ends. The germline gives CDR1 SGHKS, CDR2 YYEKEE (reference sequence).

This chain uses TRBV29-1 with TRBJ2-3; 9 nucleotides align to TRBD1. Trimming took 5 bases from V and 4 from J; bases not matched to a gene: 10. The CDR3 is made up of 15 amino acids. Germline V gene lookup returns CDR1 SQVTM and CDR2 ANQGSEA. The CDR3 bases are TGCAGCGTTCACCCCGGACAGGGGAGGTCAGATACGCAGTATTTT. Protein sequence: CSVHPGQGRSDTQYF.

V and J are TRBV19 and TRBJ1-4; a possible D gene is TRBD1 (5 bases). This CDR3 is built from 14 residues. Per germline, CDR1 LNHDA and CDR2 SQIVND (reference sequence). Trimming shortened V by 1 base and J by 7 bases, and 10 bases separated the two germline ends. Here the CDR3 DNA reads TGTGCCAGTAGTATAGTTGGGGGAGTTGAAAAACTGTTTTTT. Protein: CASSIVGGVEKLFF. Looking up the rest from reference TRBV19 and TRBJ1-4 gives the full variable domain: DGGITQSPKYLFRKEGQNVTLSCEQNLNHDAMYWYRQDPGQGLRLIYYSQIVNDFQKGDIAEGYSVSREKKESFPLTVTSAQKNPTAFYLCASSIVGGVEKLFFGSGTQLSVL.

The gene calls are TRBV7-9 and TRBJ2-1; 11 nucleotides align to TRBD1. V dropped 7 bases and J dropped 6; count of bases not matched to a gene: 5. CDR1 is SEHNR, CDR2 FQNEAQ, per germline (reference sequence). There are 14 residues in the CDR3. The CDR3 nucleotides read TGTGCCAGCACCAAGGGACAGGGGGGCAATGAGCAGTTCTTC. Protein: CASTKGQGGNEQFF.

The CDR3 DNA reads as TGCGCCAGCAGCTTGGAAGGGACAGGGGCGGCAGATACGCAGTATTTT. It codes for CASSLEGTGAADTQYF. The V gene is TRBV5-1, the J gene TRBJ2-3; 10 bases match TRBD1. This CDR3 has 16 residues. The ends lost 0 bases at V and 4 bases at J; junction bases unmatched: 5. CDR1 SGHRS and CDR2 YFSETQ come from the germline V gene.

This clone was detected once. The rearrangement uses TRBV19 and TRBJ2-7; maybe TRBD1 (6 bases). V shed 6 bases and J shed 0 bases, with 12 bases lying between them. Looked up from germline, CDR1 is LNHDA and CDR2 is SQIVND (reference sequence). There are 14 residues in the CDR3. The CDR3 here is CASSLSGASYEQYF. DNA of the CDR3: TGTGCCAGTAGCCTATCAGGGGCCTCCTACGAGCAGTACTTC. The full variable domain, in which reference TRBV19 and TRBJ2-7 provide the parts outside the CDR3, is DGGITQSPKYLFRKEGQNVTLSCEQNLNHDAMYWYRQDPGQGLRLIYYSQIVNDFQKGDIAEGYSVSREKKESFPLTVTSAQKNPTAFYLCASSLSGASYEQYFGPGTRLTVT.

Only a few counts were recorded for this clone. CDR3 sequence: CASSLTTGDTQYF. DNA for the CDR3: TGCGCCAGCAGCCTCACCACGGGGGATACGCAGTATTTT. The gene calls are TRBV4-3 and TRBJ2-3, with D tentatively TRBD2 (5 bases). V gave up 4 bases and J gave up 6 bases, with 11 bases separating them. Germline CDR1 is LGHNA and CDR2 is YSLEER. The CDR3 contains 13 residues.

This clone was recorded only once. This chain links TRBV2 with TRBJ1-5, with D possibly matching TRBD1 (6 bases). From germline, CDR1 is SNHLY and CDR2 FYNNEI. The CDR3 runs to 15 residues. V lost 8 bases to trimming and J lost 0 bases, with 14 bases between them. The CDR3 DNA sequence: TGTGCCAGCCATCAGGGGATAGATAGCAATCAGCCCCAGCATTTT. Its protein is CASHQGIDSNQPQHF.

The V gene is TRBV6-6, the J gene TRBJ1-5; maybe TRBD1 (6 bases). The CDR3 loop spans 16 amino acids. The V end was cut by 5 bases, the J end by 6 bases, with 20 bases between. The germline gives CDR1 MNHNY, CDR2 SVGAGI (reference sequence). The CDR3 loop reads CASSPQDSRGGQPQHF. DNA of the CDR3: TGTGCCAGCAGTCCTCAGGACAGTCGAGGCGGTCAGCCCCAGCATTTT.

This clone was seen once. The CDR3 DNA is TGTGCCAGCAGTTTCGGGACTAGCGGGAGGAATAAGGAGCAGTTCTTC. It yields the protein CASSFGTSGRNKEQFF. This rearrangement joins TRBV6-5 to TRBJ2-1; 15 bases are shared with TRBD2. V lost 4 bases and J lost 10; bases outside the gene matches: 8. The CDR3 has 16 residues. Germline-derived CDR1 and CDR2 are MNHEY and SVGAGI.